This TCR beta chain appears in the sequencing data of a study of graft-versus-host responses after intestinal transplantation. Across the study: After anti-thymocyte globulin induction, recipients took tacrolimus and steroids for around three years. Study results and caveats: Circulating GvH clones peaking coincided with falling HvG clones soon after transplant. Present in recipient marrow, GvH clones included some that appeared first in ileum or blood.

The repertoire was sequenced with immunoSEQ multiplex PCR; TCRdb's copy has only in-frame clones and lacks some. The sample includes some 40,000 clones, 90% to 95% seen only once; the top ten take 3.6%. Comments on this clone: Its specificity is not known.

Between the trimmed V and J ends, which lost 4 bases and 9 bases, there was a span of 19 bases. The CDR3 spans 15 residues. The germline CDR1 and CDR2 sequences are SGHAT and FQNNGV. The sample was PBMCs, taken roughly 780 days after intestinal transplantation. The V and J genes are TRBV11-2 and TRBJ2-1, with D tentatively TRBD2 (6 bases). The sequence was collected from a human patient who received an intestinal transplant, so some T cells may come from the graft donor. The CDR3 DNA sequence: TGTGCCAGCAGCTCCACCCTAGGAGGGCTGGGTGAGCAGTTCTTC. This translates into CASSSTLGGLGEQFF. The complete variable domain, with remaining parts taken from reference TRBV11-2 and TRBJ2-1, reads EAGVAQSPRYKIIEKRQSVAFWCNPISGHATLYWYQQILGQGPKLLIQFQNNGVVDDSQLPKDRFSAERLKGVDSTLKIQPAKLEDSAVYLCASSSTLGGLGEQFFGPGTRLTVL.